These 5 T cell receptor beta chains share one sample of origin, sequenced in a study of blood T cell repertoires in COVID-19. Repertoires were generated with immunoSEQ multiplex PCR, while TCRdb's copy carries only in-frame clones and drops some. Among about 100,000 clones, approximately 86% were seen once, and the ten largest hold roughly 5.6%. The sequencing input was peripheral blood. The receptor source for this set is a woman aged 45-59 years with COVID-19, enrolled during active disease.

This clone was observed once. V gene TRBV7-3 combines with J gene TRBJ1-1; 9 positions match TRBD1. CDR3 size: 15 residues. V was pared by 4 bases and J by 0 bases, with 3 bases of the junction left unmatched. Germline V gives CDR1 SGHTA, CDR2 FQGTGA. The DNA of the CDR3 is TGTGCCAGCAGCTCGGGACAGGGATTGAACACTGAAGCTTTCTTT. Translation: CASSSGQGLNTEAFF.

CDR3 coding DNA: TGTGCCAGCAGCTCCCCCGACCGACTTGGTTCACCCCTCCACTTT. This translates into CASSSPDRLGSPLHF. The chain employs TRBV6-1 and TRBJ1-6; D gene ambiguous. Trimming removed 6 bases at V and 9 bases at J, with 18 bases between. Per the germline V gene, CDR1 is MNHNS and CDR2 is SASEGT. There are 15 residues in the CDR3.

The chain has TRBV25-1 and TRBJ1-1, with TRBD1 as a possible D gene (5 bases). Trimming stripped 2 bases from V and 1 base from J, with 8 bases between. The CDR3 is made up of 14 amino acids. In germline, CDR1 is MGHDK, CDR2 SYGVNS. The CDR3 reads CASSEQGSNTEAFF. In DNA, the CDR3 is TGTGCCAGCAGTGAACAGGGCTCGAACACTGAAGCTTTCTTT.

This chain uses TRBV9 with TRBJ2-3; no firm D call. There are 13 residues in the CDR3. Germline CDR1 is SGDLS and CDR2 is YYNGEE. The V end was cut by 0 bases, the J end by 2 bases, with 4 bases between. The CDR3, as DNA: TGTGCCAGCAGCGTAGCCTTCACAGATACGCAGTATTTT. Its protein is CASSVAFTDTQYF.

The chain has TRBV6-5 and TRBJ1-4; tentative D call: TRBD1 (5 bases). V lost 5 bases and J 3 bases, leaving 10 bases between the germline ends. Germline CDR1 and CDR2: MNHEY and SVGAGI. The CDR3 runs 14 residues. The CDR3: CASSRQKANEKLFF. DNA of the CDR3: TGTGCCAGCAGTCGACAGAAGGCTAATGAAAAACTGTTTTTT.